This TCR beta chain was obtained from a study of T cells in Graves' hyperthyroidism and ophthalmopathy. This clonotype was counted a few times. At one end the junction does not follow the germline gene, possibly because of a read error. From germline, CDR1 is SGHRS and CDR2 YFSETQ. This CDR3 is 16 amino acids long. TCR beta CDR3 sequences were amplified from RNA transcripts. The HTBI primer set was used in a first-round RT-PCR of the TCR CDR3. TCRdb re-called the multiplex PCR reads with MiXCR, one entry per CDR3 protein. The data hold just under 750,000 distinct CDR3 sequences, with roughly a third observed a single time.

The sequence came from a woman aged 40 to 50 with Graves' hyperthyroidism. Sequenced input: blood. The chain joins TRBV5-1 to TRBJ2-7, with 8 bases that match TRBD2. Here the CDR3 reads CASSVAPSGRGYEQYF. The CDR3 DNA sequence: TGTGCCAGCAGCGTGGCCCCAAGCGGGAGAGGTTACGAGCAGTACTTC.